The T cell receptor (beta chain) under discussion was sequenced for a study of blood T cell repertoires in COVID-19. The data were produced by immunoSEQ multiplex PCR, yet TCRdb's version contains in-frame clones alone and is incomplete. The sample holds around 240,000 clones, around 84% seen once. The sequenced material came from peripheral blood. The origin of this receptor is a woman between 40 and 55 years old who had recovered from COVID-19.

This CDR3 is CASSTYYPDKSREKLFF. The CDR3 DNA sequence: TGTGCCAGTAGTACCTACTACCCGGACAAGTCTAGAGAAAAACTGTTTTTT. The chain is built from TRBV19 and TRBJ1-4; D possibly corresponds to TRBD1 (5 bases). Trimming removed 4 bases at V and 8 bases at J, with 23 bases between. Germline CDR1 LNHDA, CDR2 SQIVND (reference sequence). CDR3 length equals 17 residues.